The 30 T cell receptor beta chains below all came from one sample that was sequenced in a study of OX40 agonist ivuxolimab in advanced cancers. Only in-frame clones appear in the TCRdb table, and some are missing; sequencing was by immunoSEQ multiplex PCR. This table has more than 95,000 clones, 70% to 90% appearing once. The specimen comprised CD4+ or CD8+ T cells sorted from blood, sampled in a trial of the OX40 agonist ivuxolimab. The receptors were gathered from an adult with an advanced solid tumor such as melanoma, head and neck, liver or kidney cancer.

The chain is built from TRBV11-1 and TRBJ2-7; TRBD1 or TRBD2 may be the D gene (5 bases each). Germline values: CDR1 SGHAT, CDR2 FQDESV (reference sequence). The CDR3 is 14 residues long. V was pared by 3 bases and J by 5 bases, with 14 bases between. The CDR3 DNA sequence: TGTGCCAGCAGCTTCAATCCAGGGCGGGACGAGCAGTACTTC. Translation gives CASSFNPGRDEQYF.

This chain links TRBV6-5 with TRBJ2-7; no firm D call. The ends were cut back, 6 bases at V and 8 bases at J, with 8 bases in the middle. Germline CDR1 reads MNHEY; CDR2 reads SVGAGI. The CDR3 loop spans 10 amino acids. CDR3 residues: CASRQTQQYF. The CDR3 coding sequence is TGTGCCAGCAGACAAACCCAGCAGTACTTC.

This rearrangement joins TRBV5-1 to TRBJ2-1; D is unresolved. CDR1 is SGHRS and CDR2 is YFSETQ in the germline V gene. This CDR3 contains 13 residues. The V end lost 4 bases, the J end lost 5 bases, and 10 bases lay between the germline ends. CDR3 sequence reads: CASSIGFDNEQFF. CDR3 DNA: TGCGCCAGCAGCATCGGATTCGACAATGAGCAGTTCTTC. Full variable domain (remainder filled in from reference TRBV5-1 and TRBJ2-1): KAGVTQTPRYLIKTRGQQVTLSCSPISGHRSVSWYQQTPGQGLQFLFEYFSETQRNKGNFPGRFSGRQFSNSRSEMNVSTLELGDSALYLCASSIGFDNEQFFGPGTRLTVL.

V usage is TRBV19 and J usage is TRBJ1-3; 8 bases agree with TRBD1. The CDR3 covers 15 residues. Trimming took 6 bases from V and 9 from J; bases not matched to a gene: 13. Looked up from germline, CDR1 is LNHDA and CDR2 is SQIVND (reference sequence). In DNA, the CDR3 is TGTGCCAGTAGCGGGACAGGAGGGCTGGGTGGCACCATATATTTT. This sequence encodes CASSGTGGLGGTIYF.

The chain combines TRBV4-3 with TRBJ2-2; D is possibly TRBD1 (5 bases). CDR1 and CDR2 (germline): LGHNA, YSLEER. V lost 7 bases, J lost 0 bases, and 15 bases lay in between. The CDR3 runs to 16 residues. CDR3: CASTTATAPNTGELFF. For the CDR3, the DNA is TGCGCCAGCACGACAGCTACCGCCCCGAACACCGGGGAGCTGTTTTTT.

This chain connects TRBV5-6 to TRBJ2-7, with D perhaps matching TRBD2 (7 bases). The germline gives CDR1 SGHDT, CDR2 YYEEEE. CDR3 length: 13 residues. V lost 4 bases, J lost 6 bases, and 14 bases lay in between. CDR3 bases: TGTGCCAGCAGCCATAGGAGGGGGGGCGAGCAGTACTTC. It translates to CASSHRRGGEQYF.

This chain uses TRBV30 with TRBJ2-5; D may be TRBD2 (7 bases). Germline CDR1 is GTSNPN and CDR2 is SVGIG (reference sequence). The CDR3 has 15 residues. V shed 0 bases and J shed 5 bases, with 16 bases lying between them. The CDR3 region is CAWSVLGGPKETQYF. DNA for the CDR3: TGTGCCTGGAGTGTACTGGGGGGGCCGAAGGAGACCCAGTACTTC.

This chain's CDR3 is CASSFVGDEQFF. In nucleotides, the CDR3 is TGTGCCAGCAGCTTTGTCGGGGATGAGCAGTTCTTC. The V gene is TRBV11-2, the J gene TRBJ2-1, with D perhaps TRBD2 (5 bases). This CDR3 comprises 12 residues. The germline CDR1 and CDR2 sequences are SGHAT and FQNNGV. V was shortened by 3 bases and J by 8 bases, with 8 bases between the two germline ends.

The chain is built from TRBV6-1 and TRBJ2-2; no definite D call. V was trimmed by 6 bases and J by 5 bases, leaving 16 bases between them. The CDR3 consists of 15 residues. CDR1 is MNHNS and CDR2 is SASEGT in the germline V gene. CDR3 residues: CASRPSLEATGELFF. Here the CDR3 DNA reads TGTGCCAGCAGACCCTCCCTGGAAGCAACCGGGGAGCTGTTTTTT.

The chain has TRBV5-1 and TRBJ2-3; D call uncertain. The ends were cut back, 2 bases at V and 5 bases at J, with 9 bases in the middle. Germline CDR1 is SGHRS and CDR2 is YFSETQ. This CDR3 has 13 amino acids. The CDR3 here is CASSFTNGDTQYF. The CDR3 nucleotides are TGCGCCAGCAGCTTTACGAACGGAGATACGCAGTATTTT.

The chain's CDR3 is CASSSRGGGPNDQYF. The CDR3, as DNA: TGTGCCAGCAGCTCCCGTGGCGGGGGACCCAATGACCAGTACTTC. V is TRBV6-5 and J is TRBJ2-5, with 7 bases aligning to TRBD2. Germline V gene sequence: CDR1 MNHEY, CDR2 SVGAGI. V gave up 6 bases and J gave up 10 bases; unmatched junction bases: 17. The CDR3 runs 15 residues.

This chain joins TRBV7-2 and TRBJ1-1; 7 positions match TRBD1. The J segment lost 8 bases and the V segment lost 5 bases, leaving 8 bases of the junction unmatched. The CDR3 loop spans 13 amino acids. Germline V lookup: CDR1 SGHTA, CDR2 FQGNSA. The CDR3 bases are TGTGCCAGCAGCCCCCGGGGACAGCGGGAAGCTTTCTTT. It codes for CASSPRGQREAFF.

Written as DNA, the CDR3 is TGTGCCACCGTAAACAGGGGTAGCTATGGCTACACCTTC. This gives the protein CATVNRGSYGYTF. The genes are TRBV5-4 and TRBJ1-2; 7 nucleotides line up with TRBD1. The J segment lost 4 bases and the V segment lost 9 bases, leaving 9 bases of the junction unmatched. The CDR3 loop spans 13 amino acids. Germline V gives CDR1 SGHNT, CDR2 YYREEE (reference sequence).

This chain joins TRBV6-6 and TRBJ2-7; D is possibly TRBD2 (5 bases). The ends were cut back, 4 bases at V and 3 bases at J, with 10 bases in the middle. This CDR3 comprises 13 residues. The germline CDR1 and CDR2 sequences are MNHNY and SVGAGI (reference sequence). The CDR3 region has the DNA TGTGCCAGCAGTTCCGCGGGCGGCTACGAGCAGTACTTC. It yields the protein CASSSAGGYEQYF.

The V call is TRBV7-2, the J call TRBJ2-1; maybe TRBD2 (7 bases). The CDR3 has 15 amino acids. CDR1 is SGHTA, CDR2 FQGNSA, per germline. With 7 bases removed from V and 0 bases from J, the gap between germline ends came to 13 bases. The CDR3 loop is CASIRGASSYNEQFF. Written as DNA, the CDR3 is TGTGCCAGCATCCGGGGGGCCAGCTCCTACAATGAGCAGTTCTTC. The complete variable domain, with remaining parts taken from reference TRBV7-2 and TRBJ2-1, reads GAGVSQSPSNKVTEKGKDVELRCDPISGHTALYWYRQSLGQGLEFLIYFQGNSAPDKSGLPSDRFSAERTGGSVSTLTIQRTQQEDSAVYLCASIRGASSYNEQFFGPGTRLTVL.

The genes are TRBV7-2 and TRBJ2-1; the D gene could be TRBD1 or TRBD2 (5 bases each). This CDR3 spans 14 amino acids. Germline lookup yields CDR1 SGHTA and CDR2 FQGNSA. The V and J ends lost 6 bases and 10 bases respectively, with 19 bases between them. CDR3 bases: TGTGCCAGCAGACTTCCCCCGGGGCTCGAGGAGCAGTTCTTC. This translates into CASRLPPGLEEQFF.

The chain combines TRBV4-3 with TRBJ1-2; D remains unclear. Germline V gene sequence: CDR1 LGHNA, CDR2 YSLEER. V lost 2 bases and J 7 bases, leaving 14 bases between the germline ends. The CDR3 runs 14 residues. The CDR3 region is CASSQIWEGGGYTF. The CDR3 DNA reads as TGCGCCAGCAGCCAAATCTGGGAGGGTGGTGGCTACACCTTC.

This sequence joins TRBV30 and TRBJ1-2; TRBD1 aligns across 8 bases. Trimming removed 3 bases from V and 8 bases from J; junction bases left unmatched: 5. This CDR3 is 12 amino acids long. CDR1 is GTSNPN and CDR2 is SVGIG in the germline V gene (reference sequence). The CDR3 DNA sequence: TGTGCCTGGAGACACCGGGACAGGGGCTACACCTTC. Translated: CAWRHRDRGYTF.

The CDR3 loop is CASSPQGVSPLHF. CDR3 DNA: TGTGCCAGCAGCCCACAAGGGGTATCGCCCCTCCACTTT. J is TRBJ1-6 and V is TRBV7-9; tentative D call: TRBD1 (5 bases). Germline CDR1 is SEHNR and CDR2 is FQNEAQ (reference sequence). This CDR3 region has 13 residues. Trimming took 5 bases from V and 13 from J, leaving 15 bases between them.

The CDR3 DNA reads TGTGCCAGCTCACCCCCGGGCCTCACCGGGGAGCTGTTTTTT. Translating it yields CASSPPGLTGELFF. The chain carries TRBV18 and TRBJ2-2; D is unresolved. CDR1 is KGHSH and CDR2 is LQKENI in the germline V gene. The CDR3 totals 14 residues. Trimming took off 3 bases at V and 4 bases at J, with 9 bases between the two ends.

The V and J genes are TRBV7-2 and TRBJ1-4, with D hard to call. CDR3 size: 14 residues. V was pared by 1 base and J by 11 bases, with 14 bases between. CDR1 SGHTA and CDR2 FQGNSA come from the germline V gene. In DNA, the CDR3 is TGTGCCAGCAGCTTAGGTGAGGGAGGGCGGAAACTGTTTTTT. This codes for CASSLGEGGRKLFF.

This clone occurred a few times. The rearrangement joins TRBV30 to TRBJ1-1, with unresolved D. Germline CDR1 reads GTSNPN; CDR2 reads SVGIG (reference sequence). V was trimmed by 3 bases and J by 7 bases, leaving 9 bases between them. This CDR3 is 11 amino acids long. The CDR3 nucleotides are TGTGCCTGGAGCCCCCGGTTTGAAGCTTTCTTT. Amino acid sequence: CAWSPRFEAFF.

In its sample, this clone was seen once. Here the CDR3 DNA reads TGTGCCTGGAGTTTTCAGAAAGGTTCACCCCTCCACTTT. It codes for CAWSFQKGSPLHF. The rearrangement joins TRBV30 to TRBJ1-6, with D unclear. The V end lost 2 bases, the J end lost 9 bases, and 11 bases lay between the germline ends. This CDR3 contains 13 residues. Germline V gene lookup returns CDR1 GTSNPN and CDR2 SVGIG (reference sequence).

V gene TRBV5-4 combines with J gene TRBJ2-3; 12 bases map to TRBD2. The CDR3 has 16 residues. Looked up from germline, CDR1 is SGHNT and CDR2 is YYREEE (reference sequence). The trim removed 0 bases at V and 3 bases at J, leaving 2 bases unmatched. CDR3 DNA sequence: TGTGCCAGCAGCTTGGGACTAGCGGGGGAAACAGATACGCAGTATTTT. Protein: CASSLGLAGETDTQYF.

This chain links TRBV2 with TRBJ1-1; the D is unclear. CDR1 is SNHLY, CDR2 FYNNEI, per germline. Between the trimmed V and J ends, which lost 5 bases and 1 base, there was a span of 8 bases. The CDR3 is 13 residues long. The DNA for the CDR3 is TGTGCCAGCAGTCCGCGGGGGAACACTGAAGCTTTCTTT. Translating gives CASSPRGNTEAFF.

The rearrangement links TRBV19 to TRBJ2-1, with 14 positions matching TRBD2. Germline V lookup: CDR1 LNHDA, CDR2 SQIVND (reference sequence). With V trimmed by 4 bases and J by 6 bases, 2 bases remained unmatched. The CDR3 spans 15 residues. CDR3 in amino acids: CASSTGTSGGNEQFF. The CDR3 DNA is TGTGCCAGTAGTACCGGGACTAGCGGGGGCAATGAGCAGTTCTTC.

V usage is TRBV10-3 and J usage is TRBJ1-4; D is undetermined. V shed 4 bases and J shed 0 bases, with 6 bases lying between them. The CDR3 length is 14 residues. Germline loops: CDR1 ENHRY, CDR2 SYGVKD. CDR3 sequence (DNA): TGTGCCATCAGTGCCGGTGCAACTAATGAAAAACTGTTTTTT. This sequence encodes CAISAGATNEKLFF.

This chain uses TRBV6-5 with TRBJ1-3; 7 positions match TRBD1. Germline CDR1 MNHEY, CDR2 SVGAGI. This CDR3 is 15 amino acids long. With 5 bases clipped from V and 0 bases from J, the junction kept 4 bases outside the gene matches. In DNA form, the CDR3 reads TGTGCCAGCAGTCGAGGGGGCGTCTCTGGAAACACCATATATTTT. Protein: CASSRGGVSGNTIYF.

The CDR3 spells CASSPSGASSYEQYF. The CDR3 DNA reads TGTGCCAGTAGTCCTTCAGGGGCTAGCTCCTACGAGCAGTACTTC. The V gene is TRBV19, the J gene TRBJ2-7, with D possibly TRBD1 on 6 matching bases. CDR1 LNHDA and CDR2 SQIVND come from the germline V gene (reference sequence). The CDR3 length is 15 residues. V was trimmed by 5 bases and J by 0 bases, leaving 14 bases between them.

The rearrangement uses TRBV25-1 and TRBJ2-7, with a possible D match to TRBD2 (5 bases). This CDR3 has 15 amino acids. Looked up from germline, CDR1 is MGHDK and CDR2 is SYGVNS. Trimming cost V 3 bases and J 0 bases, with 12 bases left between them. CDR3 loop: CASSDWRASSYEQYF. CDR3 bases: TGTGCCAGCAGTGATTGGCGGGCTAGCTCCTACGAGCAGTACTTC.